Sequencing of this TCR beta chain was carried out in a study of graft-versus-host responses after intestinal transplantation. Study-level background: Multivisceral, liver-intestinal, or isolated intestinal grafts went to recipients. The recipients all started with anti-thymocyte globulin induction and then took tacrolimus and steroids for approximately 3 years. General study results and limits: Elevated graft-versus-host to host-versus-graft clonal ratios in allografts were recorded for patients with graft-donor T cell macrochimerism. Present in recipient marrow, GvH clones included some that appeared first in ileum or blood.

V lost 6 bases to trimming and J lost 5 bases, with 19 bases between them. This CDR3 comprises 15 residues. Germline V gives CDR1 LGHNT, CDR2 FRNRAP. Profiled with immunoSEQ multiplex PCR; TCRdb holds only in-frame clones, not every one. Of about 85,000 clones in the sample, about 91% were seen once. Remarks on this clone: The antigen is unknown.

This material consisted of unstimulated CD8+ T cells sorted from spleen or lymph node cells, taken before transplant. This sequence was found in a human donor who was the organ donor for an intestinal transplant. This chain uses TRBV12-5 with TRBJ2-5, with D perhaps given as TRBD1 or TRBD2 (5 bases each). CDR3 coding DNA: TGTGCTAGTGGCCTACCGGGACCCCTGAGGGAGACCCAGTACTTC. Its protein product is CASGLPGPLRETQYF.